This T cell receptor (beta chain) originates from a study of T cells in Graves' hyperthyroidism and ophthalmopathy. Study-wide results and limits: Most thyroid clonotypes expanded above 0.001 were also detected in blood. Ophthalmopathy was predicted by the model a median of about 6.7 months ahead of onset.

Only a few counts were recorded for this clonotype. The antigen is unknown. The CDR3 is 15 residues long. Deletions cut 3 bases from V and 2 bases from J, with 14 bases between. Germline values: CDR1 LNHNV, CDR2 YYDKDF (reference sequence). RNA transcripts gave rise to amplified TCR beta CDR3 regions. The HTBI primer set served for first-round RT-PCR of the TCR CDR3. TCRdb analysed the multiplex PCR reads with MiXCR anew, one entry per CDR3 protein. The profile covers around 760,000 distinct CDR3 sequences, with 35% appearing a single time and less than 40% taken by the ten largest. The J gene is TRBJ2-7, the V gene TRBV15; tentatively, D is TRBD1 or TRBD2 (5 bases each). This receptor was obtained from a woman between 40 and 55 years old with Graves' hyperthyroidism. The sequenced sample consisted of blood. The CDR3 reads CATSSQRTPAYEQYF. The CDR3 coding sequence is TGTGCCACCAGCAGCCAGCGGACACCAGCCTACGAGCAGTACTTC. Looking up the rest from reference TRBV15 and TRBJ2-7 gives the full variable domain: DAMVIQNPRYQVTQFGKPVTLSCSQTLNHNVMYWYQQKSSQAPKLLFHYYDKDFNNEADTPDNFQSRRPNTSFCFLDIRSPGLGDTAMYLCATSSQRTPAYEQYFGPGTRLTVT.